Each of the 8 T cell receptor beta chains below was sequenced from the same sample in a study of T cells in women clearing cervical HPV infection. Using immunoSEQ multiplex PCR, the repertoire was profiled, and TCRdb retains in-frame clones only, with some absent. The table lists some 39,000 clones. Sequenced sample: blood buffy coat. The origin of the receptors is a woman between 18 and 70 years old with a cervical HPV16 infection that either progressed to CIN3+ or cleared (not recorded which).

As for this clone: The read halts 3 residues ahead of the CDR3 end, with the missing end drawn from the germline J gene. This sequence joins TRBV7-9 and TRBJ1-2; D uncertain. The germline V gene encodes CDR1 SEHNR and CDR2 FQNEAQ (reference sequence). This CDR3 region has 11 residues. CDR3 residues: CASSKDAGYTF. The sequenced part of the CDR3 DNA is TGTGCCAGCAGCAAAGACGCGGGT.

Points on this clone: The DNA ends 3 residues before the CDR3 does, and the rest of the CDR3 is filled in from the germline J gene. The chain carries TRBV7-2 and TRBJ2-4; weak D call: TRBD1 (6 bases). This CDR3 region has 13 residues. Per germline, CDR1 SGHTA and CDR2 FQGNSA. The sequenced CDR3 bases are TGTGCCAGCAGCACCCGACAGGCCTATGGT. It codes for CASSTRQAYG. The complete CDR3 sequence is CASSTRQAYGQYF.

Details on this clone: The CDR3 goes on 3 residues after the read ends, and that part is filled in from the germline J gene. The rearrangement joins TRBV10-3 to TRBJ2-1; D remains ambiguous. V dropped 3 bases and J dropped 0 bases, with 12 bases sitting between them. The CDR3 consists of 16 residues. Germline values: CDR1 ENHRY, CDR2 SYGVKD. The CDR3 protein is CAISDYSGVSYNEQFF. The sequenced CDR3 bases are TGTGCCATCAGTGACTACTCAGGCGTCTCCTACAATGAG.

This clone shows up as medium-sized by frequency. Read coverage stops 3 residues before the CDR3 terminus; the germline J gene supplies the remainder. The V call is TRBV18, the J call TRBJ2-2; TRBD1 might be the D (6 bases). The CDR3 is made up of 15 amino acids. Trimming cost V 6 bases and J 4 bases, with 15 bases left between them. Germline V CDR1 and CDR2: KGHSH, LQKENI. The CDR3 sequence: CASSGRQVFTGELFF. CDR3 bases read: TGTGCCAGCTCGGGGAGACAGGTCTTCACCGGGGAG.

Points on this clone: Sequencing ends 3 residues short of the CDR3 end; the germline J gene provides the rest. The chain uses TRBV28 and TRBJ2-2, with a weak D call TRBD1 (7 bases). V lost 6 bases and J lost 6, with 14 bases in between. The length of the CDR3 is 14 residues. Looked up from germline, CDR1 is MDHEN and CDR2 is SYDVKM. This chain's CDR3 is CASSHGGGAGELFF. The part of the CDR3 DNA that was read is TGTGCCAGCAGCCACGGAGGGGGCGCCGGGGAG. The full variable domain, with the rest looked up from reference TRBV28 and TRBJ2-2, is DVKVTQSSRYLVKRTGEKVFLECVQDMDHENMFWYRQDPGLGLRLIYFSYDVKMKEKGDIPEGYSVSREKKERFSLILESASTNQTSMYLCASSHGGGAGELFFGEGSRLTVL.

Partial CDR3 DNA: TGTGCCTGGACAGGGTATAGATTCTATGGC. Protein: CAWTGYRFYG. The full CDR3 sequence reads CAWTGYRFYGYTF. The V gene is TRBV30, the J gene TRBJ1-2; D possibly corresponds to TRBD1 (5 bases). The read ends 3 residues early relative to the CDR3; the germline J gene fills the gap. Germline V lookup: CDR1 GTSNPN, CDR2 SVGIG (reference sequence). This CDR3 has 13 residues. V gave up 4 bases and J gave up 4 bases, with 13 bases separating them.

As for this clone: From the germline J gene comes the end of the CDR3, since the read stops 3 residues before it. The chain joins TRBV20-1 to TRBJ2-3, with 9 nucleotides matching TRBD1. J was trimmed by 8 bases and V by 7 bases; bases with no gene match: 13. Germline CDR1 DFQATT, CDR2 SNEGSKA (reference sequence). The CDR3 totals 14 residues. The CDR3 DNA, read in part, is TGCAGTGTACAGGGGGCGGTGATCGATGGTACG. This gives the protein CSVQGAVIDGT. The full CDR3 reads CSVQGAVIDGTQYF.

A note on this clone: The read terminates 3 residues before the CDR3 end, so the remaining end is supplied by the germline J gene. The V gene is TRBV2, the J gene TRBJ1-1; 7 nucleotides line up with TRBD1. The CDR3 loop spans 11 amino acids. Germline V CDR1 and CDR2: SNHLY, FYNNEI. CDR3 region: CASSGDRRAFF. The sequenced part of the CDR3 DNA is TGTGCCAGCAGTGGGGACAGAAGA.